A single sample gave rise to the 8 T cell receptor beta chains below, sequenced in a study of immune heterogeneity within non-small cell lung tumors (dated by TCRdb to between 2017 and 2018). The TCR template was genomic DNA extracted from bulk tumor tissue, and roughly 600 ng of gDNA was amplified for each sample. During surgery, multiple biopsies were taken from each primary tumor and placed as far apart as possible within the tumor mass. The study cohort was described as untreated, and the patients were newly diagnosed NSCLC cases having curative surgery. Sequencer: HiSeq X Ten. The TCR beta CDR3 region was amplified with a multiplex PCR system, in which a first round of approximately 11 cycles was run using 32 V-gene forward and 13 J-gene reverse primers. The public reads were quality trimmed at Q25 with fastp and then assembled into clones with MiXCR by TCRdb, keeping productive beta chains. Identical CDR3 proteins give one entry, which carries the most common genes and DNA. The table for this sample lists 11,000 or so distinct CDR3 sequences; roughly 29% of them were counted only once. Clones ranked in the top ten supply roughly 13% of the sample.

The specimen was lung tumor tissue. Receptor source: a man aged 45-60 years with non-small cell lung cancer.

This chain uses TRBV5-1 with TRBJ2-5, with 8 bases matching TRBD1. V dropped 0 bases and J dropped 4; count of bases not matched to a gene: 8. Germline lookup yields CDR1 SGHRS and CDR2 YFSETQ. The length of the CDR3 is 16 residues. The CDR3 region has the DNA TGCGCCAGCAGCTTGGGGTCGACAGGGGTTGGAGAGACCCAGTACTTC. It specifies CASSLGSTGVGETQYF.

This clonotype was seen once. Germline is not matched at one junction end, which may reflect a read error. This chain uses TRBV3-1 with TRBJ2-1; 9 bases align to TRBD1. The CDR3 has 17 amino acids. Germline V CDR1 and CDR2: LGHDT, YNNKEL (reference sequence). The CDR3 reads CASSQEGSGTGKNEQLF. CDR3 DNA sequence: TGTGCCAGCAGCCAAGAAGGGAGTGGGACAGGGAAAAATGAGCAGTTGTTC.

This clonotype was found a few times. The V call is TRBV20-1, the J call TRBJ2-7; 12 nucleotides agree with TRBD2. The CDR3 length is 14 residues. CDR1 is DFQATT and CDR2 is SNEGSKA in the germline V gene (reference sequence). The CDR3 loop is CNAPRLAGEDEQYF. The CDR3 coding sequence is TGCAATGCACCCAGACTAGCGGGAGAGGATGAGCAGTACTTC.

As for this clonotype: A read error may explain this, as a much larger clone is one base away. The J gene is TRBJ2-7, the V gene TRBV18; TRBD2 might be the D (7 bases). This CDR3 is 17 amino acids long. The V gene's germline CDR1 is KGHSH and CDR2 LQKENI. V lost 1 base and J lost 1, with 17 bases in between. The DNA for the CDR3 is TGTGCCAGCTCACCACTAAATAGAGGGGGGGGTTCCTACGAGCAGTACTTC. This sequence encodes CASSPLNRGGGSYEQYF.

This clonotype is labeled as medium-sized (0.01 to 0.1%). The chain uses TRBV7-2 and TRBJ1-2; unclear D gene. The germline CDR1 and CDR2 sequences are SGHTA and FQGNSA. The V end was cut by 2 bases, the J end by 7 bases, with 17 bases between. This CDR3 spans 15 amino acids. As DNA, the CDR3 is TGTGCCAGCAGCTTAACCCCTGCCCCCCTCTCTGGCTACACCTTC. It encodes CASSLTPAPLSGYTF.

This clonotype counts as medium-sized. V usage is TRBV27 and J usage is TRBJ2-7; either TRBD1 or TRBD2 may fit D (6 bases each). The CDR3 extends over 14 amino acids. V was clipped by 0 bases and J by 2 bases, with 8 bases between them. The germline V gene has CDR1 MNHEY and CDR2 SMNVEV (reference sequence). The CDR3 spells CASSLSGGPYEQYF. The CDR3 DNA follows: TGTGCCAGCAGTTTATCAGGGGGGCCCTACGAGCAGTACTTC.

J is TRBJ2-3 and V is TRBV6-4, with TRBD2 identical over 7 bases. V gave up 4 bases and J gave up 1 base; unmatched junction bases: 5. The CDR3 is made up of 15 amino acids. The germline V gene encodes CDR1 MRHNA and CDR2 SNTAGT. CDR3 in DNA: TGTGCCAGCAGTGTAGGCGGGAGTCGCACAGATACGCAGTATTTT. Translation gives CASSVGGSRTDTQYF.

The chain recombines TRBV5-1 with TRBJ2-1; 8 bases map to TRBD2. CDR1 is SGHRS, CDR2 YFSETQ, per germline. The CDR3 consists of 17 residues. The V and J ends lost 0 bases and 2 bases, in that order; junction bases with no gene match: 7. The CDR3 loop reads CASSLAQGSGTYNEQFF. The CDR3 nucleotides read TGCGCCAGCAGCTTGGCCCAGGGTAGCGGGACCTACAATGAGCAGTTCTTC.